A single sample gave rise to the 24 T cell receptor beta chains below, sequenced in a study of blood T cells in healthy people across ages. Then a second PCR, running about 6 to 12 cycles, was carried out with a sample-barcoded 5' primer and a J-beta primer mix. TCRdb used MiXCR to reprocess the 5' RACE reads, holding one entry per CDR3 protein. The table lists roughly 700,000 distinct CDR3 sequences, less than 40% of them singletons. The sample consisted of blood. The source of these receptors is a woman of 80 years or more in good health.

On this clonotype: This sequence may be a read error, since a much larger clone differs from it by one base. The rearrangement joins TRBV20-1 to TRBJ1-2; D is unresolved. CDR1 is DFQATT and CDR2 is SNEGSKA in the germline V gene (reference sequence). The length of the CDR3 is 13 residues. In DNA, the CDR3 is TGCAGTGCTATTGGGATGACTAACTATGGCCACACCTTC. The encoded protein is CSAIGMTNYGHTF.

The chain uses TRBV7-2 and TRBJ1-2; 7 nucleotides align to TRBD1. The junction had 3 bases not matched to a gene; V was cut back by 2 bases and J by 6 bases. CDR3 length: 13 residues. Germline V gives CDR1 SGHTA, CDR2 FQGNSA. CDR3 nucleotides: TGTGCCAGCAGCTTACGAGGGGGCAATGGCTACACCTTC. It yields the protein CASSLRGGNGYTF. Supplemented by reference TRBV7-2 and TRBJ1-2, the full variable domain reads GAGVSQSPSNKVTEKGKDVELRCDPISGHTALYWYRQSLGQGLEFLIYFQGNSAPDKSGLPSDRFSAERTGGSVSTLTIQRTQQEDSAVYLCASSLRGGNGYTFGSGTRLTVV.

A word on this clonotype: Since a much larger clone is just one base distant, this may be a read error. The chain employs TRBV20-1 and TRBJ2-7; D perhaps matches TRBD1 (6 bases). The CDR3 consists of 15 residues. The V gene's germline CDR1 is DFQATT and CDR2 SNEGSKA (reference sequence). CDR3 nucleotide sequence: TGCAGTGCCGCTTACAGGGTCGGCAGGTCCTACGAGCAGCACTTC. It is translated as CSAAYRVGRSYEQHF.

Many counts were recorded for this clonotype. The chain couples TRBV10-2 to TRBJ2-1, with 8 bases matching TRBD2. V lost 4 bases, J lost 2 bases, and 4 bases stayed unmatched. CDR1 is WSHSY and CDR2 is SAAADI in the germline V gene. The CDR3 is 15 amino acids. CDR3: CASSALAGPYNEQFF. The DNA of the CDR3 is TGCGCCAGCAGTGCCCTAGCGGGCCCCTACAATGAGCAGTTCTTC.

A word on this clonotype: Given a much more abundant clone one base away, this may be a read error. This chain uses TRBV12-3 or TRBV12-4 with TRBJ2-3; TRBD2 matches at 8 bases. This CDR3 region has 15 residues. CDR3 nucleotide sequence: TGTGCCAGCAGTTTCCAGCGGGGGTACACAGATACGCGGTATTTT. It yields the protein CASSFQRGYTDTRYF.

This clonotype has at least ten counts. CDR3 region: CASSPQGIVDTQYF. In DNA form, the CDR3 reads TGTGCCAGCAGCCCACAGGGAATCGTCGATACGCAGTATTTT. The chain couples TRBV7-3 to TRBJ2-3, with D perhaps matching TRBD1 (6 bases). V was clipped by 5 bases and J by 6 bases, with 15 bases between them. The CDR3 has 14 residues. Germline V lookup: CDR1 SGHTA, CDR2 FQGTGA.

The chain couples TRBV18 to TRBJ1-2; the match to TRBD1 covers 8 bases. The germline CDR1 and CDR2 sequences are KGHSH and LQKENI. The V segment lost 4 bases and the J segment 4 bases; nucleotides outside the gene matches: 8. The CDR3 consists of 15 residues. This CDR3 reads CASSRETGAGYGYTF. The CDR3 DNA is TGTGCCAGCTCACGAGAGACAGGGGCGGGCTATGGCTACACCTTC.

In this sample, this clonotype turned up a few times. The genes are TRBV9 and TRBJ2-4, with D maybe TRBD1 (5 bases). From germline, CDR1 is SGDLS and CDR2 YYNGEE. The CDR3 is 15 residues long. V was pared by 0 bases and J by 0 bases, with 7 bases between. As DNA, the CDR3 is TGTGCCAGCAGCGTAGAAGGGGCAGCCAAAAACATTCAGTACTTC. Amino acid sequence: CASSVEGAAKNIQYF.

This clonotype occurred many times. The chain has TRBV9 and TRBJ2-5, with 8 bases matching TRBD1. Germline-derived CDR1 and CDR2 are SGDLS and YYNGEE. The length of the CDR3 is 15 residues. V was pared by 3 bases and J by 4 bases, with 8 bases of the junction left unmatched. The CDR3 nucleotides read TGTGCCAGCAGCGCCGAGGACAGGGTGGGAGAGACCCAGTACTTC. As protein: CASSAEDRVGETQYF.

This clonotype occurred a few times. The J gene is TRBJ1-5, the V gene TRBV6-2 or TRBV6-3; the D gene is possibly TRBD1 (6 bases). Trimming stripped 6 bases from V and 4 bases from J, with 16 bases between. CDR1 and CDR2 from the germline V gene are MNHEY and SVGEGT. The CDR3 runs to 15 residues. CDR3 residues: CASSHHRGGNQPQHF. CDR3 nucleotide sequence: TGTGCCAGCAGCCACCATAGGGGGGGAAATCAGCCCCAGCATTTT.

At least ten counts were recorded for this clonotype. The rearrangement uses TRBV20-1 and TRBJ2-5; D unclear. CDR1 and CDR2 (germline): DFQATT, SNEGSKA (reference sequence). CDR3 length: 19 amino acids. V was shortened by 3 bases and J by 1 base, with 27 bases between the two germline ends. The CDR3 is CSASPVPLLSEETQETQYF. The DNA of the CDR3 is TGCAGTGCTAGTCCCGTGCCACTTTTATCTGAGGAGACCCAAGAGACCCAGTACTTC.

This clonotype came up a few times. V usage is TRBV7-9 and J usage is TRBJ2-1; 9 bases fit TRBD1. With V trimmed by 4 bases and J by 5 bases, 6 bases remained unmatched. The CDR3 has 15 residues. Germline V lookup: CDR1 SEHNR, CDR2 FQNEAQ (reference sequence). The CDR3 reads CASSSGQGNDNEQFF. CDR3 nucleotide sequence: TGTGCCAGCAGCTCCGGACAGGGGAACGACAATGAGCAGTTCTTC.

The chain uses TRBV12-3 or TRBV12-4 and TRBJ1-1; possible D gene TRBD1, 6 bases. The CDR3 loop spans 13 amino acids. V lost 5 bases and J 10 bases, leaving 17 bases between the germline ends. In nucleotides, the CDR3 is TGTGCCAGCAGTCAACGGACAGCGGAACGAGCTTTCTTT. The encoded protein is CASSQRTAERAFF.

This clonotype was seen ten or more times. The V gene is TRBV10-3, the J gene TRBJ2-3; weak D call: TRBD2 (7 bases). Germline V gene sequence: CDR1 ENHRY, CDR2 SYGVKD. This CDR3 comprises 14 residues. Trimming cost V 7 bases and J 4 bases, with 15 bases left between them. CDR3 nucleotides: TGTGCCATCATGAATCGGGGGGCCCCAGATACGCAGTATTTT. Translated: CAIMNRGAPDTQYF.

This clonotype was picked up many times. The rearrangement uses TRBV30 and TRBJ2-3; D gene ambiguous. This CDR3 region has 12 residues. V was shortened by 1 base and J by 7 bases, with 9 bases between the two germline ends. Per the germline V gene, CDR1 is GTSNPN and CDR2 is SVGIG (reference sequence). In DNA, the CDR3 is TGTGCCTGGAGTGGGGGATTTTATACGCAGTATTTT. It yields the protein CAWSGGFYTQYF. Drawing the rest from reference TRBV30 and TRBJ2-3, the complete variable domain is SQTIHQWPATLVQPVGSPLSLECTVEGTSNPNLYWYRQAAGRGLQLLFYSVGIGQISSEVPQNLSASRPQDRQFILSSKKLLLSDSGFYLCAWSGGFYTQYFGPGTRLTVL.

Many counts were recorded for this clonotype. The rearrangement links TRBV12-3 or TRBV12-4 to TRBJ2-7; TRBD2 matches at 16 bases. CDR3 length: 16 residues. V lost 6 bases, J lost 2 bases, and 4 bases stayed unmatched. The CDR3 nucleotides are TGTGCCAGCAGGCTAGGGACTAGCGGGGGGGCCTACGAGCAGTACTTC. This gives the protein CASRLGTSGGAYEQYF.

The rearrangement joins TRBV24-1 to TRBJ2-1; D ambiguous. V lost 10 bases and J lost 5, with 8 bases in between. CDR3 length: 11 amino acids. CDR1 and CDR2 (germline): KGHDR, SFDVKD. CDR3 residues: CATTKNNEQFF. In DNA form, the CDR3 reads TGTGCCACGACGAAAAACAATGAGCAGTTCTTC.

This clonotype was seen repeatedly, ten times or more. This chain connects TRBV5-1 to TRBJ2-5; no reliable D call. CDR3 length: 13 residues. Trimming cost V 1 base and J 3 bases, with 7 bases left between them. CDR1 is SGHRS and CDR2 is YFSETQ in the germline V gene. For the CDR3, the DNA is TGCGCCAGCAGCTTGATGGCCGAAGAGACCCAGTACTTC. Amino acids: CASSLMAEETQYF. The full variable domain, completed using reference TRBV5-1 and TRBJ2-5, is KAGVTQTPRYLIKTRGQQVTLSCSPISGHRSVSWYQQTPGQGLQFLFEYFSETQRNKGNFPGRFSGRQFSNSRSEMNVSTLELGDSALYLCASSLMAEETQYFGPGTRLLVL.

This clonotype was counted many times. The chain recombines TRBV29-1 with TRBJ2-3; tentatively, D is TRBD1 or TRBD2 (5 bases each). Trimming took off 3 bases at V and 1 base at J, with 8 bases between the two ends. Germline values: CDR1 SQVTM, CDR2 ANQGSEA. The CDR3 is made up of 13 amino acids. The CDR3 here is CSVERDGTDTQYF. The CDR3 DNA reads TGCAGCGTTGAGAGGGACGGCACAGATACGCAGTATTTT.

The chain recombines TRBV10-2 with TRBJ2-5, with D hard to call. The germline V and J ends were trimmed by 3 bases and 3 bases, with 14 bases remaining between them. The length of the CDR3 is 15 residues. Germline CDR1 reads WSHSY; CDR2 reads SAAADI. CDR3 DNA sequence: TGCGCCAGCAGTGATCCTTCGGACGCAGAAGAGACCCAGTACTTC. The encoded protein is CASSDPSDAEETQYF.

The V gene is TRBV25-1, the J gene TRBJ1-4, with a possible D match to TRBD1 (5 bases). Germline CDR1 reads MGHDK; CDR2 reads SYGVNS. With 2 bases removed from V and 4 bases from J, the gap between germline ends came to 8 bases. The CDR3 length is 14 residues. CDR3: CASSEGGGNEKLFF. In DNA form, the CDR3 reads TGTGCCAGCAGTGAAGGGGGGGGTAATGAAAAACTGTTTTTT.

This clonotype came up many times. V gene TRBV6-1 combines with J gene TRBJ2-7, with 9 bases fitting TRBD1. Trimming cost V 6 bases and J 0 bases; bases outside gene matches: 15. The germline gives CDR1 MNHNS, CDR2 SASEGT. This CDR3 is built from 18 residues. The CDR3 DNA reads TGTGCCAGCAGCCGTAGTCCCGGGACAGGGCCGAGCTCCTACGAGCAGTACTTC. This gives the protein CASSRSPGTGPSSYEQYF.

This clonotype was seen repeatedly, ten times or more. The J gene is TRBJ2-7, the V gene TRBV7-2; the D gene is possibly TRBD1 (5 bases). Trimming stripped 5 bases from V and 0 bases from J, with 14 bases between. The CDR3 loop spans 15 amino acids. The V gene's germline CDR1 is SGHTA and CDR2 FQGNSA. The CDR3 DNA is TGTGCCAGCAGCCCTCGACAGATATCCTCCTACGAGCAGTACTTC. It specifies CASSPRQISSYEQYF.

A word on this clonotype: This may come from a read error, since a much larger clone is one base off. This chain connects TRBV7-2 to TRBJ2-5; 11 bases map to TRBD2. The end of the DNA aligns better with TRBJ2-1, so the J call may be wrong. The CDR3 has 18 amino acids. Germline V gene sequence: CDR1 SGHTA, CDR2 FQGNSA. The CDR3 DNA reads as TGTGCCAGCAGCTTAAGGGGGAGGACTAGCGGGCCTCAAGAGACCCAGTTCTTC. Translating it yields CASSLRGRTSGPQETQFF.